A selection of T cell receptor beta chains follows, all from one sample in a study of beta chain features in type 1 diabetes. Sequenced by immunoSEQ multiplex PCR; TCRdb stores in-frame clones only, minus some. Among over 700,000 clones, roughly 15% were seen once, and the ten largest hold around 0.02%. The sequencing input was naive CD4+ T cells from blood. The receptors come from a young woman in good health. Both conserved end residues are part of each CDR3. D genes are given only for firm matches. A row's size may be missing; if present it is once, few, many or a size class.

V gene	CDR3 length	J gene	D gene	clone size	CDR3 protein	CDR3 DNA
TRBV27	14	TRBJ1-1	TRBD1	few	CASSHRGLTTEAFF	TGTGCCAGCAGTCACAGGGGACTTACCACTGAAGCTTTCTTT
TRBV2	14	TRBJ2-5	TRBD1	.	CASSVDRGQETQYF	TGTGCCAGCAGTGTAGACAGGGGACAAGAGACCCAGTACTTC
TRBV7-9	14	TRBJ2-7	TRBD1	.	CASSMGQGPYEQYF	TGTGCCAGCAGCATGGGACAGGGGCCCTACGAGCAGTACTTC
TRBV19	16	TRBJ2-1	TRBD1	few	CASSTTGQGHYNEQFF	TGTGCCAGTAGTACGACGGGACAGGGACACTACAATGAGCAGTTCTTC
TRBV6-5	15	TRBJ2-7	.	few	CASSYAFGGTYEQYF	TGTGCCAGCAGTTACGCGTTCGGCGGGACCTACGAGCAGTACTTC
TRBV25-1	15	TRBJ1-1	.	few	CASSDPRGGYTEAFF	TGTGCCAGCAGTGACCCTCGGGGCGGGTACACTGAAGCTTTCTTT
TRBV19	14	TRBJ2-5	TRBD1	few	CASSTRTGQETQYF	TGTGCCAGTAGTACCCGGACAGGACAAGAGACCCAGTACTTC
TRBV7-3	14	TRBJ1-1	TRBD1	.	CASSSGTGDTEAFF	TGTGCCAGCAGCTCCGGGACAGGTGACACTGAAGCTTTCTTT
TRBV20-1	10	TRBJ2-1	.	few	CSASSDEQFF	TGCAGTGCTAGTAGTGATGAGCAGTTCTTC
TRBV6-5	16	TRBJ2-7	.	.	CASSYLGRSAPYEQYF	TGTGCCAGCAGTTACTTGGGACGCAGCGCGCCCTACGAGCAGTACTTC
TRBV28	15	TRBJ2-2	.	few	CASSLQGTFTGELFF	TGTGCCAGCAGTTTGCAGGGAACTTTCACCGGGGAGCTGTTTTTT
TRBV25-1	15	TRBJ1-1	.	few	CASSDPGGLLTEAFF	TGTGCCAGCAGTGACCCCGGGGGACTGCTCACTGAAGCTTTCTTT
TRBV5-8	16	TRBJ2-3	.	.	CASSLGGDRSTDTQYF	TGTGCCAGCAGCTTGGGGGGGGACAGAAGCACAGATACGCAGTATTTT
TRBV10-3	14	TRBJ2-1	TRBD1	.	CAIRPGQTYNEQFF	TGTGCCATCAGACCGGGACAGACGTACAATGAGCAGTTCTTC
TRBV7-2	14	TRBJ2-7	TRBD1	.	CASSAGQGRFEQYF	TGTGCCAGCAGCGCGGGACAGGGGAGATTCGAGCAGTACTTC
TRBV19	14	TRBJ2-7	.	.	CASSRVQGYYEQYF	TGTGCCAGTAGTAGAGTACAAGGATACTACGAGCAGTACTTC
TRBV5-1	16	TRBJ2-7	TRBD1	.	CARRDRGTGSSYEQYF	TGCGCCAGACGTGACCGCGGGACAGGGAGCTCCTACGAGCAGTACTTC
TRBV27	15	TRBJ1-5	.	.	CASRRSGGGNQPQHF	TGTGCCAGCAGACGCTCGGGTGGGGGCAATCAGCCCCAGCATTTT
TRBV4-2	14	TRBJ2-7	.	few	CASSQDRGPYEQYF	TGTGCCAGCAGCCAAGATCGGGGCCCCTACGAGCAGTACTTC
TRBV10-3	17	TRBJ2-1	TRBD2	few	CAIRPSGRTSSYNEQFF	TGTGCCATCAGACCTAGCGGGAGGACAAGCTCCTACAATGAGCAGTTCTTC
TRBV5-1	15	TRBJ2-5	TRBD1	.	CASSLGTGPQETQYF	TGCGCCAGCAGCTTAGGGACAGGGCCCCAAGAGACCCAGTACTTC
TRBV19	13	TRBJ2-3	.	.	CASSTIPSGTQYF	TGTGCCAGTAGTACAATCCCCAGCGGTACGCAGTATTTT
TRBV10-3	13	TRBJ2-7	TRBD2	.	CASSSPSGGSRYF	TGTGCCAGCAGTAGCCCGTCCGGGGGGTCACGGTACTTC
TRBV27	15	TRBJ2-7	TRBD2	.	CASSPIHSGRDEQYF	TGTGCCAGCAGTCCAATCCACAGCGGGAGGGACGAGCAGTACTTC
TRBV29-1	12	TRBJ2-6	.	few	CSVSSGANVLTF	TGCAGCGTAAGCTCTGGGGCCAACGTCCTGACTTTC
TRBV7-2	17	TRBJ2-3	.	.	CASSRRVGRGQQDTQYF	TGTGCCAGCAGCCGCCGCGTCGGCAGAGGACAGCAAGATACGCAGTATTTT
TRBV5-4	13	TRBJ2-1	.	.	CASSPLGENEQFF	TGTGCCAGCAGCCCCCTCGGGGAAAATGAGCAGTTCTTC
TRBV10-3	11	TRBJ2-5	.	few	CASSFQETQYF	TGTGCCAGCTCTTTCCAAGAGACCCAGTACTTC
TRBV10-3	17	TRBJ2-2	.	few	CAISESRQGLGTGELFF	TGTGCCATCAGTGAGTCCCGACAAGGATTGGGTACCGGGGAGCTGTTTTTT
TRBV18	16	TRBJ1-1	.	few	CASSPPKRRGNTEAFF	TGTGCCAGCTCACCACCGAAACGCAGGGGTAACACTGAAGCTTTCTTT
TRBV6-6	13	TRBJ2-1	TRBD2	.	CVTGREVYNEQFF	TGTGTCACAGGGCGGGAGGTATACAATGAGCAGTTCTTC
TRBV6-5	13	TRBJ2-5	TRBD2	few	CASSSPGRGTQYF	TGTGCCAGCAGTTCCCCCGGGAGGGGGACCCAGTACTTC
TRBV21-1	14	TRBJ1-4	.	.	CARGTGNANEKLFF	TGTGCCAGGGGGACAGGGAATGCTAATGAAAAACTGTTTTTT
TRBV10-3	13	TRBJ2-1	TRBD2	.	CAISESTSGIKFF	TGTGCCATCAGTGAGTCTACTAGCGGAATTAAGTTCTTC
TRBV6-5	15	TRBJ2-5	.	few	CASSYWGVMGETQYF	TGTGCCAGCAGTTATTGGGGCGTGATGGGAGAGACCCAGTACTTC
TRBV4-2	14	TRBJ2-2	.	.	CASSPRGGPGELFF	TGTGCCAGCAGCCCCCGAGGGGGGCCCGGGGAGCTGTTTTTT
TRBV28	18	TRBJ2-3	TRBD2	.	CASSFTSWTSGVWDTQYF	TGTGCCAGCAGTTTTACCTCTTGGACTAGCGGGGTGTGGGATACGCAGTATTTT